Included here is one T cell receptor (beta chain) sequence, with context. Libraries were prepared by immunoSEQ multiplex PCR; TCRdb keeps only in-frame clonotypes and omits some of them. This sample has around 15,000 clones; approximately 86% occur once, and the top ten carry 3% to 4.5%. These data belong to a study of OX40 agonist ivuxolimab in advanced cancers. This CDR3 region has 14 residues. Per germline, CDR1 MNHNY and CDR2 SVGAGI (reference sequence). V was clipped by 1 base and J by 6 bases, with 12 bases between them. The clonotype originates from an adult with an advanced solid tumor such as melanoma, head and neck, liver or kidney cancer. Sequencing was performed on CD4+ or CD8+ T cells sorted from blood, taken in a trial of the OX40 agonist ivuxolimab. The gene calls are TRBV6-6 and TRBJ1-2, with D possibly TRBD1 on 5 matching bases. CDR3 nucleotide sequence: TGTGCCAGCAGTTACTTCGGGGGTTCGGATGGCTACACCTTC. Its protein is CASSYFGGSDGYTF.